This TCR beta chain is drawn from a study of blood T cell repertoires in COVID-19. Study at large: Acute and convalescent COVID-19 specimens originated in the United States, Italy and Spain. PBMCs, B-cell-depleted T cells, or T cells provided the cDNA or gDNA that made up the material.

Germline V gene sequence: CDR1 SGHAT, CDR2 FQNNGV. V lost 5 bases to trimming and J lost 3 bases; unmatched junction nucleotides: 12. This CDR3 has 16 residues. How the authors handled the data: Amplification of reference gene primers provided the estimated nucleated cell counts. Assay: immunoSEQ multiplex PCR; the TCRdb copy retains only in-frame clones and omits some. The V and J calls and the clone size are those of that table, but D and trimming were determined from the DNA. The repertoire consists of around 60,000 clones, with about 86% occurring once and the leading ten covering 1.2%. This TCR was recovered from a man aged 35 to 55 with acute or convalescent COVID-19. The sequencing sample was made of peripheral blood. J is TRBJ2-7 and V is TRBV11-2, with 8 bases identical to TRBD1. CDR3 nucleotides: TGTGCCAGCAGCATCAGTACGACAGGGGTGGGCTACGAGCAGTACTTC. The encoded protein is CASSISTTGVGYEQYF.